This T cell receptor (beta chain) was recorded in a study of T cell responses to AZD1222 COVID-19 vaccine. Measured with immunoSEQ multiplex PCR; TCRdb has only the in-frame clones, and not every one. This table holds 100,000 to 150,000 clones, 75% to 90% found once. Between the trimmed V and J ends, which lost 7 bases and 2 bases, there was a span of 14 bases. Germline V gene lookup returns CDR1 MNHEY and CDR2 SVGAGI. This CDR3 is built from 14 residues. The chain joins TRBV6-5 to TRBJ1-1; possible D gene TRBD1, 6 bases. This TCR derives from an adult who received the AZD1222 COVID-19 vaccine. The material sequenced was peripheral blood, taken 28 days after the second AZD1222 dose. The CDR3 spells CASTREGGNTEAFF. CDR3 nucleotides: TGTGCCAGCACCCGAGAGGGGGGCAACACTGAAGCTTTCTTT.